The 24 T cell receptor beta chains listed next were all sequenced from one sample in a study of T cells in Graves' hyperthyroidism and ophthalmopathy. RNA transcripts yielded amplified TCR beta CDR3 regions. Carried out on the TCR CDR3, a first-round RT-PCR used the HTBI primer set. A single record per CDR3 protein comes from TCRdb applying MiXCR to the multiplex PCR reads. The data contain 380,000 or so distinct CDR3 sequences, roughly 13% of them seen just once; the ten biggest clones take up about a fifth. The material sequenced was blood. These receptors came from a man younger than 40 with Graves' hyperthyroidism that later progressed to Graves' ophthalmopathy.

Many counts were recorded for this clonotype. The chain couples TRBV5-1 to TRBJ2-2; D is undetermined. V was clipped by 8 bases and J by 5 bases, with 19 bases between them. The germline CDR1 and CDR2 sequences are SGHRS and YFSETQ. This CDR3 contains 15 residues. The CDR3 DNA is TGCGCCAGAAAACGGGCAGCTCACCGAACCGGGGAGCTGTTTTTT. Its protein product is CARKRAAHRTGELFF.

The chain links TRBV12-3 or TRBV12-4 to TRBJ1-2; D gene unclear. CDR3 length: 13 residues. Deletions cut 1 base from V and 4 bases from J, with 7 bases between. The CDR3 DNA reads as TGTGCCAGCAGTTTAGGGTATCGCTATGGCTACACCTTC. It codes for CASSLGYRYGYTF.

This clonotype was observed many times. This rearrangement joins TRBV7-9 to TRBJ2-6; D unresolved. Germline V gene data show CDR1 as SEHNR and CDR2 as FQNEAQ (reference sequence). Trimming removed 6 bases from V and 0 bases from J, with 15 bases in between. The CDR3 runs to 17 residues. The CDR3 bases are TGTGCCAGCAGTTTGGGTTTTGCACGCTCTGGGGCCAACGTCCTGACTTTC. Residues: CASSLGFARSGANVLTF.

This clonotype was counted at least ten times. The germline gene is not matched at one end of the junction; a read error may be the cause. The V and J genes are TRBV2 and TRBJ1-1; 10 bases map to TRBD1. CDR1 is SNHLY and CDR2 is FYNNEI in the germline V gene. The CDR3 length is 15 residues. CDR3: CASSLRTGGNSEAFF. CDR3 nucleotides: TGTGCCAGCAGTCTACGGACAGGGGGGAACTCTGAAGCTTTCTTT. Full variable domain (rest looked up from reference TRBV2 and TRBJ1-1): EPEVTQTPSHQVTQMGQEVILRCVPISNHLYFYWYRQILGQKVEFLVSFYNNEISEKSEIFDDQFSVERPDGSNFTLKIRSTKLEDSAMYFCASSLRTGGNSEAFFGQGTRLTVV.

This clonotype occurred once. Without the conserved terminal phenylalanine or tryptophan, this CDR3 likely stems from a read error. The V and J genes are TRBV29-1 and TRBJ2-7, with 8 positions matching TRBD1. The CDR3 covers 13 residues. Germline CDR1 SQVTM, CDR2 ANQGSEA. The V gene end was trimmed by 3 bases and the J gene end by 3 bases; junction bases not matched to a gene: 4. This chain's CDR3 is CSVEGQAIYEQYL. As DNA, the CDR3 is TGCAGCGTTGAGGGACAGGCGATCTACGAGCAGTACTTA.

V and J are TRBV2 and TRBJ1-3, with TRBD1 as a possible D gene (5 bases). CDR3 size: 16 residues. Trimming took 8 bases from V and 1 from J, leaving 18 bases between them. Per germline, CDR1 SNHLY and CDR2 FYNNEI. The CDR3 region has the DNA TGTGCCAGCGCACCTTTGGCAGGGACTTCTGGAAACACCATATATTTT. Translating it yields CASAPLAGTSGNTIYF.

This clonotype has at least ten counts. The rearrangement uses TRBV6-1 and TRBJ2-7; D gene unclear. This CDR3 comprises 15 residues. Trimming cost V 6 bases and J 2 bases, with 17 bases left between them. From germline, CDR1 is MNHNS and CDR2 SASEGT. CDR3 region: CASRKRASLAYEQYF. Here the CDR3 DNA reads TGTGCCAGCAGAAAAAGGGCCAGCCTGGCCTACGAGCAGTACTTC.

Many counts were recorded for this clonotype. This chain links TRBV24-1 with TRBJ1-3; 7 bases are shared with TRBD1. Germline loops: CDR1 KGHDR, CDR2 SFDVKD. The length of the CDR3 is 17 residues. Trimming took 4 bases from V and 1 from J; bases not matched to a gene: 9. This chain's CDR3 is CATSDSKTGNSGNTIYF. The CDR3 DNA follows: TGTGCCACCAGTGACTCTAAGACAGGGAATTCTGGAAACACCATATATTTT.

This clonotype was counted at least ten times. This chain links TRBV2 with TRBJ1-1; D may be TRBD1 (5 bases). Germline assignment: CDR1 SNHLY and CDR2 FYNNEI. The CDR3 runs to 12 residues. Trimming pared 8 bases from V and 6 bases from J, leaving 13 bases between. CDR3 loop: CASGVRGAEAFF. CDR3 DNA: TGTGCCAGCGGCGTGCGGGGGGCTGAAGCTTTCTTT.

This clonotype turned up a few times. It may be a read error: a sequence one base away is much more abundant. In nucleotides, the CDR3 is TGTGCCTGGAAATGGACGGACTCGATCACTGAAGCTTTCTTT. This translates into CAWKWTDSITEAFF. The chain is built from TRBV30 and TRBJ1-1, with D unclear. The germline V gene has CDR1 GTSNPN and CDR2 SVGIG (reference sequence). The CDR3 loop spans 14 amino acids. Trimming removed 4 bases from V and 4 bases from J, with 16 bases in between.

The rearrangement links TRBV11-1 to TRBJ2-2; 11 bases line up with TRBD2. The CDR3 has 17 residues. Germline CDR1 SGHAT, CDR2 FQDESV (reference sequence). V lost 6 bases to trimming and J lost 7 bases; unmatched junction nucleotides: 13. In nucleotides, the CDR3 is TGTGCCAGCAGTCTAGGAGTTAGCGGGGGGGCCATCGGGGAGCTGTTTTTT. It encodes CASSLGVSGGAIGELFF.

The V gene is TRBV28, the J gene TRBJ2-7; D ambiguous. The germline gives CDR1 MDHEN, CDR2 SYDVKM. Trimming stripped 3 bases from V and 0 bases from J, with 18 bases between. The CDR3 is made up of 17 amino acids. The CDR3 here is CASSFVRVKSSSYEQYF. CDR3 nucleotides: TGTGCCAGCAGTTTTGTGAGAGTTAAATCCAGCTCCTACGAGCAGTACTTC.

This clonotype has ten or more counts. The V gene is TRBV24-1, the J gene TRBJ2-3; 9 positions match TRBD1. The junction had 3 bases not matched to a gene; V was cut back by 0 bases and J by 6 bases. Per germline, CDR1 KGHDR and CDR2 SFDVKD. The CDR3 consists of 15 residues. The CDR3 spells CATSDLGTGQDTQYF. The CDR3, as DNA: TGTGCCACCAGTGATTTGGGGACAGGGCAGGATACGCAGTATTTT.

There are a few counts of this clonotype. V is TRBV4-2 and J is TRBJ2-3; 9 positions agree with TRBD2. The germline V gene encodes CDR1 LGHNA and CDR2 YNFKEQ. V lost 1 base, J lost 4 bases, and 9 bases stayed unmatched. CDR3 length equals 17 residues. In nucleotides, the CDR3 is TGTGCCAGCAGCCAAGCTGCGCCCCAGCGGGGGGCAGATACGCAGTATTTT. Its protein product is CASSQAAPQRGADTQYF.

This clonotype turned up a few times. This rearrangement joins TRBV9 to TRBJ2-5; 9 bases line up with TRBD2. CDR1 and CDR2 (germline): SGDLS, YYNGEE. V dropped 0 bases and J dropped 1; count of bases not matched to a gene: 1. This CDR3 is built from 15 residues. CDR3 sequence reads: CASSVGGLAQETQYF. In DNA form, the CDR3 reads TGTGCCAGCAGCGTAGGGGGACTAGCCCAAGAGACCCAGTACTTC. The full variable domain, in which reference TRBV9 and TRBJ2-5 provide the parts outside the CDR3, is DSGVTQTPKHLITATGQRVTLRCSPRSGDLSVYWYQQSLDQGLQFLIQYYNGEERAKGNILERFSAQQFPDLHSELNLSSLELGDSALYFCASSVGGLAQETQYFGPGTRLLVL.

This clonotype was counted ten times or more. The V and J genes are TRBV13 and TRBJ2-3, with 13 bases that match TRBD2. The junction had 19 bases not matched to a gene; V was cut back by 5 bases and J by 8 bases. Germline V gene lookup returns CDR1 PRHDT and CDR2 FYEKMQ (reference sequence). The CDR3 has 19 residues. The DNA of the CDR3 is TGTGCCAGCAGCCTCTCCCCGGGACTAGCGGGGCTTGCGCCGGGTACGCAGTATTTT. This encodes CASSLSPGLAGLAPGTQYF. The whole variable domain, filled in from reference TRBV13 and TRBJ2-3, reads AAGVIQSPRHLIKEKRETATLKCYPIPRHDTVYWYQQGPGQDPQFLISFYEKMQSDKGSIPDRFSAQQFSDYHSELNMSSLELGDSALYFCASSLSPGLAGLAPGTQYFGPGTRLTVL.

The chain couples TRBV5-8 to TRBJ1-4; D is ambiguous. The ends were cut back, 4 bases at V and 7 bases at J, with 17 bases in the middle. Germline-derived CDR1 and CDR2 are SGHTS and YDEGEE. The CDR3 sequence is 15 residues long. CDR3 residues: CASSTPGRRFEKLFF. The CDR3 coding sequence is TGTGCCAGCAGCACTCCAGGACGGAGGTTTGAAAAACTGTTTTTT.

The sample holds many counts of this clonotype. CDR3 residues: CSARDRFGVSGGKSSYEQYF. The CDR3 DNA is TGCAGTGCTAGAGATAGATTTGGCGTTAGCGGGGGGAAAAGCTCCTACGAGCAGTACTTC. The V and J genes are TRBV20-1 and TRBJ2-7; 10 bases are shared with TRBD2. The V gene end was trimmed by 0 bases and the J gene end by 0 bases; junction bases not matched to a gene: 17. The length of the CDR3 is 20 residues. The V gene's germline CDR1 is DFQATT and CDR2 SNEGSKA (reference sequence).

This clonotype turned up a few times. J is TRBJ1-6 and V is TRBV15; tentatively, D is TRBD1 (6 bases). The CDR3 runs 16 residues. Between the trimmed V and J ends, which lost 7 bases and 0 bases, there was a span of 13 bases. Germline V gene data show CDR1 as LNHNV and CDR2 as YYDKDF (reference sequence). CDR3 protein: CATTQGQSSYNSPLHF. CDR3 DNA sequence: TGTGCCACCACCCAGGGGCAGAGCTCCTATAATTCACCCCTCCACTTT.

This clonotype occurred many times. The chain uses TRBV12-3 or TRBV12-4 and TRBJ1-1, with 8 bases matching TRBD1. CDR3 size: 13 residues. V lost 5 bases, J lost 3 bases, and 2 bases stayed unmatched. CDR3 coding DNA: TGTGCCAGCAGTATCAGGGGGCACACTGAAGCTTTCTTT. Residues: CASSIRGHTEAFF.

This clonotype was seen at least ten times. The gene calls are TRBV12-3 or TRBV12-4 and TRBJ1-1; 8 bases are a match to TRBD1. The CDR3 totals 15 residues. With V trimmed by 6 bases and J by 0 bases, 6 bases remained unmatched. The CDR3 is CASRKQGVMNTEAFF. The CDR3, as DNA: TGTGCCAGCAGGAAACAGGGGGTCATGAACACTGAAGCTTTCTTT.

This clonotype was seen repeatedly, ten times or more. This chain connects TRBV7-2 to TRBJ2-1; D is uncertain. The V gene's germline CDR1 is SGHTA and CDR2 FQGNSA. The CDR3 consists of 14 residues. The V gene lost 6 bases and the J gene lost 6 bases, with 15 bases spanning the gap. The CDR3 here is CASSFQRFRNEQFF. CDR3 in DNA: TGTGCCAGCAGTTTTCAGAGGTTCCGCAATGAGCAGTTCTTC.

This clonotype was counted many times. The chain joins TRBV28 to TRBJ1-5; 10 bases fit TRBD1. V dropped 4 bases and J dropped 10; count of bases not matched to a gene: 7. CDR1 is MDHEN, CDR2 SYDVKM, per germline. This CDR3 comprises 14 residues. This CDR3 is CASSSGQGRGPQHF. CDR3 DNA: TGTGCCAGCAGTTCGGGACAGGGGCGAGGTCCCCAGCATTTT.

In this sample, this clonotype turned up many times. The chain is built from TRBV28 and TRBJ1-4; D is ambiguous. Germline loops: CDR1 MDHEN, CDR2 SYDVKM. Trimming shortened V by 1 base and J by 2 bases, and 5 bases separated the two germline ends. The CDR3 sequence is 14 residues long. The CDR3 sequence: CASSLYSTNEKLFF. CDR3 in DNA: TGTGCCAGCAGTTTATATTCCACTAATGAAAAACTGTTTTTT.